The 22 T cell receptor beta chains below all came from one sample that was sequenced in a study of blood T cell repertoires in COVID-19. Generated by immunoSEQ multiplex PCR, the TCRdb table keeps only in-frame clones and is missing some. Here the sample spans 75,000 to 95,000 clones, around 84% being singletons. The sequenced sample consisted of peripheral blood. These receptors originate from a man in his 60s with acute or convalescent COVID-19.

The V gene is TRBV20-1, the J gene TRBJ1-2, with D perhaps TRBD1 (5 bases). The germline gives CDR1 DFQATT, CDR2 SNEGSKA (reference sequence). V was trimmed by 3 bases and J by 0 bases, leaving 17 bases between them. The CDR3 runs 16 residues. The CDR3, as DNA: TGCAGTGCTAGTAGGGGCCCCGTAACCACTAACTATGGCTACACCTTC. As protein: CSASRGPVTTNYGYTF.

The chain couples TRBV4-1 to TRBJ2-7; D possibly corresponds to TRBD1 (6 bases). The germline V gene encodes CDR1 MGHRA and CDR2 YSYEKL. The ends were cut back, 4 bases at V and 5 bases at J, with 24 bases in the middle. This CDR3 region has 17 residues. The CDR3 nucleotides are TGCGCCAGCAGCCCCCCGCGGCCAAGGGGGAATTGGAACGAGCAGTACGTC. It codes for CASSPPRPRGNWNEQYV.

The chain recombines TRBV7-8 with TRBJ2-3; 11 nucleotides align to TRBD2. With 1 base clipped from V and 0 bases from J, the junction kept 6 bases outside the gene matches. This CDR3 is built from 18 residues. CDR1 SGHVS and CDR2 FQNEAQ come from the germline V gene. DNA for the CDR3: TGTGCCAGCAGCTTAGGCAGGACTAGCGGGTCTAGCACAGATACGCAGTATTTT. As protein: CASSLGRTSGSSTDTQYF.

This chain's CDR3 is CASSQGGTGGATIYF. CDR3 DNA sequence: TGTGCCAGCAGCCAGGGAGGGACAGGGGGCGCAACCATATATTTT. The chain has TRBV4-2 and TRBJ1-3, with 12 bases aligning to TRBD1. This CDR3 is built from 15 residues. V was pared by 3 bases and J by 10 bases, with 7 bases of the junction left unmatched. CDR1 and CDR2 from the germline V gene are LGHNA and YNFKEQ.

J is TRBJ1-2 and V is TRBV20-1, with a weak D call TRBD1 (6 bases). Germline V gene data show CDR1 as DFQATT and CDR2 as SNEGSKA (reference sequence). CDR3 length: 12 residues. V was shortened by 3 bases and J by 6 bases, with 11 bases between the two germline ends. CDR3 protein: CSASRGGNGYTF. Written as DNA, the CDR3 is TGCAGTGCTAGTCGAGGGGGTAATGGCTACACCTTC.

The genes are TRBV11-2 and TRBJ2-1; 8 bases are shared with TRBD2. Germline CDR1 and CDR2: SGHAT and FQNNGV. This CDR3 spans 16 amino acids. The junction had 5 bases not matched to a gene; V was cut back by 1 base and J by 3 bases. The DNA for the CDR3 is TGTGCCAGCAGCTTAGTAAGGCTAGCGGGCTACAATGAGCAGTTCTTC. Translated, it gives CASSLVRLAGYNEQFF.

CDR3 region: CASSLRQGITDTQYF. The DNA for the CDR3 is TGTGCCAGCAGTTTGCGGCAGGGGATCACAGATACGCAGTATTTT. The chain employs TRBV27 and TRBJ2-3; TRBD1 might be the D (6 bases). Germline assignment: CDR1 MNHEY and CDR2 SMNVEV (reference sequence). The length of the CDR3 is 15 residues. The V end lost 3 bases, the J end lost 2 bases, and 12 bases lay between the germline ends.

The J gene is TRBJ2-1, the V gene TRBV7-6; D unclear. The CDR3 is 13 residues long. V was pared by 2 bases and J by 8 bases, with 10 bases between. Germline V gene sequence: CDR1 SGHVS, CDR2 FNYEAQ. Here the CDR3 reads CASSLWSGYEQFF. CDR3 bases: TGTGCCAGCAGCTTATGGTCCGGGTATGAGCAGTTCTTC.

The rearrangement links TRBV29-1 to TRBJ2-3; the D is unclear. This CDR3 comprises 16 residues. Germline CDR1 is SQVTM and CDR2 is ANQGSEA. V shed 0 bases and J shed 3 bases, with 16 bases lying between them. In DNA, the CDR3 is TGCAGCGTTGAAGATCCCCACAGATCTAAGACAGATACGCAGTATTTT. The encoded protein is CSVEDPHRSKTDTQYF.

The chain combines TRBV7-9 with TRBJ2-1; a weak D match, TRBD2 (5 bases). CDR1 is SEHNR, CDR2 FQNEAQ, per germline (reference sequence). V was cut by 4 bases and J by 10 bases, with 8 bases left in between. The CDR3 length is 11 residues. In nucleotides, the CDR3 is TGTGCCAGCAGCTCCGGACTCGAGCAGTTCTTC. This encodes CASSSGLEQFF.

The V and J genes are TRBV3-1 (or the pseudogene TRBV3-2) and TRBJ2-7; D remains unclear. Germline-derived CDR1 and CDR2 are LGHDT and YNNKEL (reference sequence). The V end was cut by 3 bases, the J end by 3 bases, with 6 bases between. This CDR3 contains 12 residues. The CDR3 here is CASSHLGYEQYF. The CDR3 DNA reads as TGTGCCAGCAGCCATCTAGGCTACGAGCAGTACTTC.

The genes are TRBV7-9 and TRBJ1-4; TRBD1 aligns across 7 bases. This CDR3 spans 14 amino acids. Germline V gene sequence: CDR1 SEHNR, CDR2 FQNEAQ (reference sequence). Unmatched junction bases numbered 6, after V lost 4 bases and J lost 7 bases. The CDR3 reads CASSSTGVGEKLFF. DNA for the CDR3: TGTGCCAGCAGCTCCACAGGGGTCGGTGAAAAACTGTTTTTT.

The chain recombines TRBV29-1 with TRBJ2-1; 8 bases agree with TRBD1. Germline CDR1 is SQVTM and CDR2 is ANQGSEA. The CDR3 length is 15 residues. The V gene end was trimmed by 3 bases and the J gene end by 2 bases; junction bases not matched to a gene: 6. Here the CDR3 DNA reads TGCAGCGTTGATCGACAGGGGAGTCCCTACAATGAGCAGTTCTTC. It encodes CSVDRQGSPYNEQFF.

CDR3 sequence reads: CASSLGTAPQQYV. CDR3 DNA: TGTGCCAGCAGCCTCGGGACAGCGCCCCAGCAGTACGTC. This rearrangement joins TRBV5-5 to TRBJ2-7; 7 bases fit TRBD1. The ends lost 4 bases at V and 8 bases at J; junction bases unmatched: 9. The CDR3 length is 13 residues. From germline, CDR1 is SGHKS and CDR2 YYEKEE (reference sequence).

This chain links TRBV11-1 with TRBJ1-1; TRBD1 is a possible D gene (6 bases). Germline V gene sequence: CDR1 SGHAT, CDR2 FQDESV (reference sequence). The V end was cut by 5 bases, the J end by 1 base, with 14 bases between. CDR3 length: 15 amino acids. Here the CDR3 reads CASSQRRGSNTEAFF. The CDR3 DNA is TGTGCCAGCAGCCAACGCAGGGGATCGAACACTGAAGCTTTCTTT.

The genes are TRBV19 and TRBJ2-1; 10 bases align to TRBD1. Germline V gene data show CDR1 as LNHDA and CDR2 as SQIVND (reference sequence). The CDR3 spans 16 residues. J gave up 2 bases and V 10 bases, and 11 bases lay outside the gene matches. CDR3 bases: TGTGCCACTGCCCGGGGGGACAGGGGAACCTACAATGAGCAGTTCTTC. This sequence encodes CATARGDRGTYNEQFF.

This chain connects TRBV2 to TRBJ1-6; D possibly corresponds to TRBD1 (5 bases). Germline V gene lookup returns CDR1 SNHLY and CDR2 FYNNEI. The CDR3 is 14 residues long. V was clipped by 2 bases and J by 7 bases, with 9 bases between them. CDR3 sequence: CASSERGQNSPLHF. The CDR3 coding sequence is TGTGCCAGCAGTGAAAGGGGCCAGAATTCACCCCTCCACTTT.

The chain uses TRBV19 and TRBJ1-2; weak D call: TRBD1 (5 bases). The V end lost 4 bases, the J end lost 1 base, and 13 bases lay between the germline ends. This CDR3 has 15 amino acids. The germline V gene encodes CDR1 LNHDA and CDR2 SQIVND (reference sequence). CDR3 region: CASSTLTAINYGYTF. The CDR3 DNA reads TGTGCCAGTAGTACCTTGACAGCTATTAACTATGGCTACACCTTC.

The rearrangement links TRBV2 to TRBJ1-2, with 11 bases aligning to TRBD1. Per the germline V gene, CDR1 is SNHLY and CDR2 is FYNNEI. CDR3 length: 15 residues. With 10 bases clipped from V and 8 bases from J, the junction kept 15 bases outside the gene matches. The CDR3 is CATLDRGRRGYGYTF. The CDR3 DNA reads TGTGCCACCTTGGACAGGGGGCGCCGAGGTTACGGCTACACCTTC.

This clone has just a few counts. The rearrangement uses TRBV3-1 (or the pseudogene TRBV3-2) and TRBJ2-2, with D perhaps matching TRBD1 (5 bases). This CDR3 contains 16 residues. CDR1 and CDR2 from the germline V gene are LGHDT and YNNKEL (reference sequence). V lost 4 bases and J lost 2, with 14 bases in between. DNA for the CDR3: TGTGCCAGCAGCCCCCGACAGCTTACCAACACCGGGGAGCTGTTTTTT. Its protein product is CASSPRQLTNTGELFF.

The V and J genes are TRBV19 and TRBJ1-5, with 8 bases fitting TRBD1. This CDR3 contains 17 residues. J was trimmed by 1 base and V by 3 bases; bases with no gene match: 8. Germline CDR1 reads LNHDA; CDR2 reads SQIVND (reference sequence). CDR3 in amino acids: CASSIGEYRGSNQPQHF. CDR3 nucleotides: TGTGCCAGTAGTATCGGGGAATACAGGGGGAGCAATCAGCCCCAGCATTTT.

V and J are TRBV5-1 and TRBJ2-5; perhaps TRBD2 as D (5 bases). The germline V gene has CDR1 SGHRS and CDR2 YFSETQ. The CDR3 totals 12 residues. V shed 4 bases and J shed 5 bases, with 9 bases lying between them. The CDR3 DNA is TGCGCCAGCAGCGCAGAGCGGGAGACCCAGTACTTC. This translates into CASSAERETQYF.